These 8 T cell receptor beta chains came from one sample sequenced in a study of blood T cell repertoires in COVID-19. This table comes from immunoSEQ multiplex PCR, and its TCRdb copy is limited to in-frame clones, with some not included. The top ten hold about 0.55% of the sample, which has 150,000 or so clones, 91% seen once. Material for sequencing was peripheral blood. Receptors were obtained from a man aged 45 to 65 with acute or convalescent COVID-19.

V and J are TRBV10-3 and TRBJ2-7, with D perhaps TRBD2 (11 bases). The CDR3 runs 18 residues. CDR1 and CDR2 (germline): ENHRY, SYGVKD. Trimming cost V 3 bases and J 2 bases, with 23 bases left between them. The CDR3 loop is CAISDADRGTSGTYEQYF. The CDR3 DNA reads TGTGCCATCAGTGACGCGGACAGGGGGACTAGCGGAACCTACGAGCAGTACTTC.

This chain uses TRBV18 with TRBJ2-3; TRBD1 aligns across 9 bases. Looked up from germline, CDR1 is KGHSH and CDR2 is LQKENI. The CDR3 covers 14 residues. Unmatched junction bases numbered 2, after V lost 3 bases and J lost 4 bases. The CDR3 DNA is TGTGCCAGCTCACCTCGACAGGGGGCAGATACGCAGTATTTT. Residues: CASSPRQGADTQYF.

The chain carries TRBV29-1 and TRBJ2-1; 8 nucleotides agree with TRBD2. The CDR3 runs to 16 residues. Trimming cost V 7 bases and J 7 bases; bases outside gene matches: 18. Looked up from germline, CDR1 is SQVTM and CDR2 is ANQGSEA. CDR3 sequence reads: CSGLALAGQISNEQFF. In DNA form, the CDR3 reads TGCAGCGGTTTAGCTTTAGCGGGACAAATCTCTAATGAGCAGTTCTTC.

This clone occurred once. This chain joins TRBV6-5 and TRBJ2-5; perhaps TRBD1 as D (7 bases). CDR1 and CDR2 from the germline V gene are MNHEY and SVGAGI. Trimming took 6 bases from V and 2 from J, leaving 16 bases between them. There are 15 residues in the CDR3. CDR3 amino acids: CASREGGQRQETQYF. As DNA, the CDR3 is TGTGCCAGCAGGGAGGGGGGACAGAGACAAGAGACCCAGTACTTC.

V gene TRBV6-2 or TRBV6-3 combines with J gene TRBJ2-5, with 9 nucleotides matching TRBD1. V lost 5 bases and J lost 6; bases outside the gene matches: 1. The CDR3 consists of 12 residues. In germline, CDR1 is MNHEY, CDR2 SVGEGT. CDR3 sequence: CASSGQGQTQYF. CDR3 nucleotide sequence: TGTGCCAGCAGTGGACAGGGGCAGACCCAGTACTTC.

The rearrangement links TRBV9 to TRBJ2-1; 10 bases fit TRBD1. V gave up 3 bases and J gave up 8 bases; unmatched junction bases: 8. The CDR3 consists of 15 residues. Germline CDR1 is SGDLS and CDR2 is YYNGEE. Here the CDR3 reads CASSGPGQGWYEQFF. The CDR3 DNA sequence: TGTGCCAGCAGCGGCCCGGGACAGGGGTGGTATGAGCAGTTCTTC.

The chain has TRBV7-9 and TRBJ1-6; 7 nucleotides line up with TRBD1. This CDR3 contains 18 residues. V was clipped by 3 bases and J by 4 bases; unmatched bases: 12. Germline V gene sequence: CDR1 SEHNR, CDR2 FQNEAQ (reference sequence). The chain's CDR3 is CASSFALGQGGYNSPLHF. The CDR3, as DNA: TGTGCCAGCAGCTTTGCTCTGGGCCAGGGGGGTTATAATTCACCCCTCCACTTT.

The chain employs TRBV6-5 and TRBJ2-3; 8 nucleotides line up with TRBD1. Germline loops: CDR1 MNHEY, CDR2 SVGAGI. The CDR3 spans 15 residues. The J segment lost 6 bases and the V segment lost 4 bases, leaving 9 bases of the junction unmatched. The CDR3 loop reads CASSSDRVKGDTQYF. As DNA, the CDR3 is TGTGCCAGCAGTTCGGACAGGGTGAAGGGCGATACGCAGTATTTT.